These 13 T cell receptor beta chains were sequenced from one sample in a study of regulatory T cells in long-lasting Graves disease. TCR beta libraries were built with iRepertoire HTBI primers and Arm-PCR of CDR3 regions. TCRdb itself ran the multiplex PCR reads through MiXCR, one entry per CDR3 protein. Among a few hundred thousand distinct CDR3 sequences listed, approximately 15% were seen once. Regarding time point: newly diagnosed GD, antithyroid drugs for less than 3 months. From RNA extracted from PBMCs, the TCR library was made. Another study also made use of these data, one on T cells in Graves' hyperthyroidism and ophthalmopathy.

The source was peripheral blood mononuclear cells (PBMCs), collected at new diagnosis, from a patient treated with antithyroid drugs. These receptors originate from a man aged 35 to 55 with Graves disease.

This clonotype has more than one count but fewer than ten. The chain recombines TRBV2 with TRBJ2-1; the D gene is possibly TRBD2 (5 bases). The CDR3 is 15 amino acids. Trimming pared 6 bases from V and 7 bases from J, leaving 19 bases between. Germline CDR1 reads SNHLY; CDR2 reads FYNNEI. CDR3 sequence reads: CASSARVPAGNEQFF. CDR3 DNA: TGTGCCAGCAGCGCGCGGGTCCCCGCTGGGAATGAGCAGTTCTTC.

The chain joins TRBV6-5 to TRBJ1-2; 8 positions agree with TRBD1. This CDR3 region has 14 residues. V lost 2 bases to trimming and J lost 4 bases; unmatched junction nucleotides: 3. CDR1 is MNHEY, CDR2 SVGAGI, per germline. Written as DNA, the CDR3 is TGTGCCAGCAGTTACCACGGACAGGGCTATGGCTACACCTTC. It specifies CASSYHGQGYGYTF.

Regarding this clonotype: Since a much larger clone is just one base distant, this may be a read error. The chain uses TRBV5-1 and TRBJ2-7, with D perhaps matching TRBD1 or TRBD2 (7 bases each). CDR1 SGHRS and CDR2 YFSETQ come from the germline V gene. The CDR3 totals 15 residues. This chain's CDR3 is CATSLGPGGDYEQYF. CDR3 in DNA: TGCGCCACCAGCTTGGGTCCAGGGGGGGACTACGAGCAGTACTTC.

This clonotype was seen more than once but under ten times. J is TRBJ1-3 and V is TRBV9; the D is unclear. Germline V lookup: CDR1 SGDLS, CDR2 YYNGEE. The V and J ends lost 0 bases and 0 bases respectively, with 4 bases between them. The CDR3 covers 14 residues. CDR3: CASSVDFSGNTIYF. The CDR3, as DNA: TGTGCCAGCAGCGTAGACTTCTCTGGAAACACCATATATTTT.

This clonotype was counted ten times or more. The CDR3 DNA follows: TGCGCCAGCAGCCATCTTCGAACAGGGATAGAGACCCAGTACTTC. It is translated as CASSHLRTGIETQYF. V is TRBV4-1 and J is TRBJ2-5; D might be TRBD1 (6 bases). V was pared by 3 bases and J by 4 bases, with 15 bases between. The CDR3 spans 15 residues. Germline V lookup: CDR1 MGHRA, CDR2 YSYEKL.

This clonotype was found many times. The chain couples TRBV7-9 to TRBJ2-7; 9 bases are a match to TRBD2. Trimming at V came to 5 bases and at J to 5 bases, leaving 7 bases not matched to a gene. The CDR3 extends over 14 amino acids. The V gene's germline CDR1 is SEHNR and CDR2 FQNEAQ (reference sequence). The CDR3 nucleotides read TGTGCCAGCAGCAATAGCGGGGGCCCCAACGAGCAGTACTTC. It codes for CASSNSGGPNEQYF.

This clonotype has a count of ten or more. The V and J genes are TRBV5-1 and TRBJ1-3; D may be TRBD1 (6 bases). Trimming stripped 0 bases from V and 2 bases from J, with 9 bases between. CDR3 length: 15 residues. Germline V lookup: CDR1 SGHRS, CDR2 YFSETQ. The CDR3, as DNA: TGCGCCAGCAGCTTGGAGGGGGGCCCTGGAAACACCATATATTTT. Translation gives CASSLEGGPGNTIYF.

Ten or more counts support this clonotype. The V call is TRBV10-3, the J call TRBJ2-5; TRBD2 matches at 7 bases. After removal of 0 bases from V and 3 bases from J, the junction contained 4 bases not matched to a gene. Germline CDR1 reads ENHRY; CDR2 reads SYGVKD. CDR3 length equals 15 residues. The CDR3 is CAISESGGEEETQYF. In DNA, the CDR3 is TGTGCCATCAGTGAGTCTGGGGGGGAAGAAGAGACCCAGTACTTC.

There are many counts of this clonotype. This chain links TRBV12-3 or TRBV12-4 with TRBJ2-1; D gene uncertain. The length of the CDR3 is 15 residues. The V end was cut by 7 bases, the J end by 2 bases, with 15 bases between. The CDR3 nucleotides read TGTGCCAGCACCCCCCTGGTGTCCCCCTACAATGAGCAGTTCTTC. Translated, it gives CASTPLVSPYNEQFF.

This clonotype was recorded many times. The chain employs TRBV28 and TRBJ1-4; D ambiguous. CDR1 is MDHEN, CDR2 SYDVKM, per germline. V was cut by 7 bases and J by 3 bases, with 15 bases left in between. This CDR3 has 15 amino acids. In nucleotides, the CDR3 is TGTGCCAGCAAGGGCGGAGGGCGGTCTAATGAAAAACTGTTTTTT. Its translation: CASKGGGRSNEKLFF.

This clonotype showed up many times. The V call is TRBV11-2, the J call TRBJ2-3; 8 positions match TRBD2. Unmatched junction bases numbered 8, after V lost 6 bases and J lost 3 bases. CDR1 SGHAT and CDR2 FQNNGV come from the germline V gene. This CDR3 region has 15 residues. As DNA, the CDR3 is TGTGCCAGCAGTTCCCTGACGGGGGGGACAGATACGCAGTATTTT. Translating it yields CASSSLTGGTDTQYF.

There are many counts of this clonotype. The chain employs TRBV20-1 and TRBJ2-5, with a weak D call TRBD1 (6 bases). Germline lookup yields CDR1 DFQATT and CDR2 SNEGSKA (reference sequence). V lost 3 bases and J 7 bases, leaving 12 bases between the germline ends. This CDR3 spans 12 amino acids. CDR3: CSARDSLATQYF. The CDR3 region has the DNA TGCAGTGCTAGGGACAGCCTAGCGACCCAGTACTTC.

DNA for the CDR3: TGCGCCAGCAGCTTTGATGGGAGTTCACCCCTCCACTTT. This gives the protein CASSFDGSSPLHF. J is TRBJ1-6 and V is TRBV5-1; D remains unclear. CDR1 and CDR2 from the germline V gene are SGHRS and YFSETQ. The CDR3 runs to 13 residues. V shed 2 bases and J shed 9 bases, with 9 bases lying between them.